The present T cell receptor (beta chain) was sequenced within a study of blood T cells in healthy people across ages. Next came a second PCR, run for about 7 to 11 cycles, which used a sample-barcoded 5' primer along with a J-beta primer mix. TCRdb used MiXCR to reprocess the 5' RACE reads, holding one entry per CDR3 protein. The sample gives over 700,000 distinct CDR3 sequences, 40% to 65% of which show up once; under 50% is in the top ten. Sequenced input: blood. The clonotype was recovered from a man at least 80 years old in good health.

CDR3 coding DNA: TGTGCCAGCAGTTTATGGCGGTCGGGACCACTACTCCACTTT. It yields the protein CASSLWRSGPLLHF. The rearrangement joins TRBV28 to TRBJ1-6, with D possibly TRBD1 on 5 matching bases. The CDR3 has 14 residues. V lost 0 bases and J lost 16, with 16 bases in between. Germline values: CDR1 MDHEN, CDR2 SYDVKM.